This is a list of T cell receptor beta chains from one sample in a study of T cell repertoires in cytomegalovirus infection. Antigens of these TCRs are unknown. Each CDR3 protein is one row after TCRdb ran MiXCR on the reads. The sample includes fewer than 350,000 distinct CDR3 sequences, just under 30% of them seen just once. Sequenced material: cultured PBMCs, taken from culture after CMV antigen stimulation. All receptors derive from a human donor in good health (CMV status not recorded). Some clones in this sample may be carry-over from other donors' samples. Both conserved end residues are part of each CDR3. A D gene is named only where the DNA matches it firmly. Clone size is shown for a subset of rows, as once, few, many or a class of expanded clone.

TRBD1,TRBV19,TRBJ1-5,few,TGTGCCAGTAACGAATTCGGGACAGGGCGCAATCAGCCCCAGCATTTT,CASNEFGTGRNQPQHF
NA,TRBV7-6,TRBJ2-2,many,TGTGCCAGCAGCCGGAGGGGCAGGGAGGACACCGGGGAGCTGTTTTTT,CASSRRGREDTGELFF
NA,TRBV19,TRBJ2-3,NA,TGTGCCAGCTCCCCGGGACCTGTCGCGACAGATACGCAGTATTTT,CASSPGPVATDTQYF
TRBD2,TRBV6-1,TRBJ2-3,NA,TGTGCCAGCAGTTCTTCCGGGACTAGCGGGACCTATACGCAGTATTTT,CASSSSGTSGTYTQYF
NA,TRBV7-2,TRBJ2-7,few,TGTGCCAGCAGCTTAGGAAGCGCAGGGGTGGTCGAGCAGTACTTC,CASSLGSAGVVEQYF
NA,TRBV3-1,TRBJ2-1,NA,TGTGCCAGCAAAGACCCTCGGCCTCAGAACAATGAGCAGTTCTTC,CASKDPRPQNNEQFF
TRBD2,TRBV7-9,TRBJ2-3,few,TGTGCCAGCAGCGCCGCGACTAGCGGGAGCACAGATACGCAGTATTTT,CASSAATSGSTDTQYF
NA,TRBV11-2,TRBJ1-2,many,TGTGCCAGCAGCCCGAACAGGGCCGGATTAGGCTACACCTTC,CASSPNRAGLGYTF
TRBD2,TRBV2,TRBJ2-1,few,TGTGCCAGCAGTGCGGGAGGAGCGTACAATGAGCAGTTCTTC,CASSAGGAYNEQFF
NA,TRBV14,TRBJ2-6,NA,TGTGCCAGCAGCCAATTGGGGAGCGGGGCCAACGTCCTGACTTTC,CASSQLGSGANVLTF
NA,TRBV6-2/TRBV6-3,TRBJ2-7,once,TGTGCCAGCAGTTACCCGGAGAAATCAACCTACGAGCAGTACTTC,CASSYPEKSTYEQYF
TRBD1,TRBV12-3/TRBV12-4,TRBJ1-1,NA,TGTGCCAGCAGTCCCATAGTACAGGGGGCAGCTGAAGCTTTCTTT,CASSPIVQGAAEAFF
TRBD1,TRBV12-3/TRBV12-4,TRBJ2-2,few,TGTGCCAGCAGTTTTCCGCAGGGGGCATCAAACACCGGGGAGCTGTTTTTT,CASSFPQGASNTGELFF
NA,TRBV4-2,TRBJ1-1,few,TGTGCCAGCAGCCAAGATGAGAGTGAGGAGACTGAAGCTTTCTTT,CASSQDESEETEAFF
NA,TRBV20-1,TRBJ2-2,NA,TGCAGTGCTCCACAGGGAGACACCGGGGAGCTGTTTTTT,CSAPQGDTGELFF
TRBD2,TRBV14,TRBJ2-1,NA,TGTGCCAGCAGCCGAAGTGTGGCTAGCGGCAATGAGCAGTTCTTC,CASSRSVASGNEQFF
NA,TRBV12-3/TRBV12-4,TRBJ1-1,many,TGTGCCAGCAGTTTAGGCAACAGGAACACTGAAGCTTTCTTT,CASSLGNRNTEAFF
TRBD1,TRBV7-2,TRBJ2-2,NA,TGTGCCAGCAGCTCCTCGGGACAGGTGAACACCGGGGAGCTGTTTTTT,CASSSSGQVNTGELFF
TRBD2,TRBV7-2,TRBJ2-2,many,TGTGCCAGCAGCAGTGGACTAGCGGGAGGGCCCAGCACCGGGGAGCTGTTTTTT,CASSSGLAGGPSTGELFF
NA,TRBV10-3,TRBJ2-7,NA,TGTGCCATCAGTGATAATATGGCAGGTGGGGTGGAGGAGCAGTACTTC,CAISDNMAGGVEEQYF
NA,TRBV20-1,TRBJ2-5,few,TGCAGTGCTAAAGTTCCCGACAGGGTGGGACTTCAAGAGACCCAGTACTTC,CSAKVPDRVGLQETQYF
NA,TRBV27,TRBJ1-1,NA,TGTGCCAGCAGTCCCCTCTGGGGCGGGGGTATGAACACTGAAGCTTTCTTT,CASSPLWGGGMNTEAFF
NA,TRBV11-1,TRBJ1-2,NA,TGTGCCAGCAGCCCCCAATCACTACCGGATCGCTATGGCTACACCTTC,CASSPQSLPDRYGYTF